This T cell receptor (beta chain) was found in a study of cytomegalovirus exposure and HLA in healthy donors (TCRdb year 2017). Describing the broader study: An earlier analysis of some 500 of the donors reported 250 to 350 Gb of sequence data and approximately 110 million unique TCR beta sequences from some 180 million T cells. The number of typed donors differed by locus: about 620-640 for A, B, C, DRB1 and DQB1; approximately 540 for DQA1; approximately 600 for DPA1; and approximately 450 for DPB1. On average, 235,054 unique TCR beta nucleotide sequences were sequenced per donor among roughly 430 genotyped donors of the cohort, with 15% to 20% of those sequences being non-productive. Along with the approximately 670-subject first cohort, a separate validation cohort of over a hundred different subjects was used. HLA typing covered class I and class II loci at four-digit resolution. A handful of DR-DQ haplotypes were treated as single units for association and clustering because of strong linkage in the cohort. The T cell repertoires of around 730 subjects were profiled by immunosequencing and related to cytomegalovirus serostatus. The aim of the study was to test whether cataloging public T cell receptors could identify signatures of past pathogen exposure. Alongside the repertoire data, information on donor age, sex, ethnicity and CMV serostatus was compiled. The genetic ancestry cluster associated with self-reported Caucasian donors included about four fifths of the 398 genotyped donors. An early release that covered roughly 600 HLA-typed donors contained around 300 gigabases of sequencing data and around 80 million unique TCR sequences. A later analysis re-analyzed previously published TCR beta repertoires from roughly 630 donors and added high-resolution HLA genotyping to study TCR occurrence patterns. All discovery cohort repertoires had been generated on a single sequencing platform. A later genetic analysis took genome-wide SNP genotypes for about three fifths of the roughly 670 donors and used that subset as a discovery cohort. Rather than using new phenotypic data, the later analysis identified candidate immune exposures from TCR beta sequences and from how often those sequences occurred across donors. To predict cytomegalovirus infection status, the study combined high-throughput TCR immunosequencing, statistical association of individual TCRs with disease status, and machine learning. To decide whether each TCR beta V gene segment behaved as functional or pseudogenic, an earlier analysis of 587 of the donors relied on high-throughput TCR beta sequencing.

Results and caveats for the whole study, not just this receptor: Because counts were too low, about 17 rarely observed V segments, including chromosome 9 orphons, were excluded from the earlier analysis of roughly 580 of the donors. A later analysis found that TCR association rates varied across HLA loci, with DRB1 alleles showing the most associated TCRs and HLA-C alleles the fewest. The only immune exposure information available for the cohort was CMV serostatus. According to the authors, the approach could potentially be generalized to other disease states and immunological phenotypes. In a later analysis, more than 15,000 TCR beta sequences were associated with specific HLA alleles at a false discovery rate of 0.05. In a later genetic analysis, fewer N-insertions in productive TCRs were reported among donors in an Asian-associated ancestry cluster than the roughly 700-donor mean. HLA typing was unavailable for some donors at each locus, so association tests used only the typed subset. The study gave a list of 150 to 200 TCR beta chains associated with cytomegalovirus. The sequencing pipeline was judged likely to have produced a cluster of highly shared sequence variants as a technical artifact. Correlated functional status among segregating V segments might reflect linkage disequilibrium, but an unknown experimental factor could not be ruled out. In a later analysis, HLA-associated TCR beta chains showed more clonal expansion and lower generation probabilities than non-associated chains that were equally common. Across donors, most TCR sequences were observed very rarely, whereas some public TCRs were present in many individuals. In an earlier analysis of 450 to 750 of the donors, most TCR beta V segments appeared in productive rearrangements about 87% or about 30% of the time, broadly matching IMGT annotations. A further reported finding was that TCR beta sequences accurately predicted the HLA-A and HLA-B alleles for most subjects in the first cohort. A later analysis reported that several top co-occurrence clusters appeared linked to parvovirus B19, influenza, CMV and Epstein-Barr virus. According to a later analysis, most CMV-associated TCR beta chains appeared to be HLA-restricted, and the HLA associations seemed to be driven largely by CMV exposure. An association between a missense DCLRE1C variant and V-gene and J-gene trimming of TCR beta chains was found in a later genetic analysis and replicated in an independent cohort. In vitro tests confirmed that three of the cytomegalovirus-associated TCR beta chains recognize cytomegalovirus antigens. When HLA alleles, especially DR and DQ, strongly co-occurred, attributing TCR associations to individual alleles was difficult. In this cohort, only TCR beta chains were sequenced, and detectable features were limited by the absence of alpha or paired-chain data. Roughly uniform sequencing depth across donors was assumed in presence/absence analyses, although this assumption may not hold. Because the 87-base-pair reads could not distinguish some IMGT-functional V segments, including TRBV6-2 and TRBV6-3, those segments were excluded. Cytomegalovirus status was reported to be diagnosed by the classifier with high specificity and sensitivity in both the original and validation cohorts.

In the case of this clone: Its antigen is unknown. Because it lacks the conserved phenylalanine or tryptophan at the end, this CDR3 is likely a read error. It is unclear where the CDR3 begins or ends on the DNA, so no DNA is shown, and the CDR3 is as TCRdb lists it.

Library prep was done by the immunoSEQ multiplex PCR assay. The multiplex PCR relied on a mix of 60 forward primers for TCR Vbeta segments and 13 reverse primers for TCR Jbeta segments. A multiplex PCR assay on genomic DNA amplified the CDR3 region of rearranged TCR beta genes. Amplified TCR beta libraries were sequenced as 87-base-pair reads on the Illumina HiSeq System. The source study handled its data this way. In a later analysis, 70 million to 95 million unique TCR beta chains were counted across the approximately 640 repertoires, and about 9.9 million of these chains were shared by at least two donors. To remove PCR and sequencing errors, raw reads were error-corrected and collapsed into unique sequences using a nearest-neighbor algorithm that merged closely related sequences. CDR3 sequences were aligned to IMGT reference sequences to assign V, D and J gene segments. For a sequence to be retained, at least a six-nucleotide match to both a V gene segment and a J gene segment was required. A rearrangement counted as productive if the CDR3 had no stop codons and remained in frame with V and J, and every other rearrangement counted as non-productive. CDR3 was defined by IMGT convention, running from the second conserved V-encoded cysteine to the conserved J-encoded phenylalanine. In an earlier analysis of approximately 500 of the donors, sequences lacking an unambiguous match to a single V gene segment were excluded. An earlier analysis of a few hundred of the donors called V segments functional above 56.7% productive rearrangements and segregating when the between-donor standard deviation exceeded 5%. A statistical classification framework was built for diagnosing cytomegalovirus status from the catalog of TCR beta chain sequences. In a later analysis, TCR nucleotide sequences were compared against IMGT/GENE-DB human TR gene sequences so that V and J genes could be assigned. The TCRdist pipeline was used in a later analysis to assign CDR3 sequences and most-parsimonious VDJ recombination scenarios. A later analysis defined each TCR beta chain by its CDR3 amino acid sequence plus V-gene family, and excluded reads lacking a unique V-gene family. To address suspected cross-contamination and a sequencing artifact, a later analysis removed approximately 590 highly shared, low-generation-probability nucleotide sequences. In a later analysis, a clonal expansion index for each public chain was calculated from normalized within-repertoire ranks of inferred template counts. In a later analysis, generation probabilities were computed using a VDJ recombination model fitted to out-of-frame rearrangements, and the results were checked against IGoR. Hypergeometric tests were used in a later analysis to score TCR-TCR, TCR-HLA and TCR-CMV co-occurrence, with a repertoire-size bias correction applied to the TCR pairs. In a later analysis, false discovery rates were estimated by permuting HLA or CMV assignments 20 times. In a later analysis, co-occurring TCRs were grouped using DBSCAN, with TCRdist sequence similarity added in when clustering inside HLA-allele-positive subsets. Repertoires with fewer than 30,000 or more than 120,000 public chains, plus five repertoires with anomalous nucleotide sharing, were excluded from co-occurrence clustering. TCRdb took over this immuneACCESS table, retaining in-frame rearrangements with V and J assigned. Such tables are incomplete; in checked studies, under half of the missing clones stem from an unresolved V gene, and the remainder is unexplained. The V and J calls and the clone size are those of that table, but D and trimming were determined from the DNA. The sample table records 170,000 or so clones; 65% to 90% of these occur just once. Under 2% of the sample is in the top ten clones.

In total, 666 healthy bone marrow donors made up the cohort. Cohort members were all nominally healthy when sampled, although unrecorded immune exposures were likely present. The donor was CMV seronegative and was included in the group of a few hundred seronegative cohort members. A peripheral blood sample was collected from each donor, and TCR beta sequencing was performed on peripheral blood mononuclear cells. Genomic DNA extraction from the blood cell samples was performed with the Qiagen DNeasy Blood Extraction Kit. Via the germline V gene, CDR1 is SQVTM and CDR2 ANQGSEA. The CDR3 has 12 residues if both end residues are counted.

The chain is assembled from TRBV29-1 and TRBJ1-1; the DNA was not compared with TRBD1, the D call given in the table. The material sequenced was PBMCs. The clonotype comes from a woman younger than 35 in good health and CMV-seronegative. CDR3 loop: CSVDRVLGQGNL.